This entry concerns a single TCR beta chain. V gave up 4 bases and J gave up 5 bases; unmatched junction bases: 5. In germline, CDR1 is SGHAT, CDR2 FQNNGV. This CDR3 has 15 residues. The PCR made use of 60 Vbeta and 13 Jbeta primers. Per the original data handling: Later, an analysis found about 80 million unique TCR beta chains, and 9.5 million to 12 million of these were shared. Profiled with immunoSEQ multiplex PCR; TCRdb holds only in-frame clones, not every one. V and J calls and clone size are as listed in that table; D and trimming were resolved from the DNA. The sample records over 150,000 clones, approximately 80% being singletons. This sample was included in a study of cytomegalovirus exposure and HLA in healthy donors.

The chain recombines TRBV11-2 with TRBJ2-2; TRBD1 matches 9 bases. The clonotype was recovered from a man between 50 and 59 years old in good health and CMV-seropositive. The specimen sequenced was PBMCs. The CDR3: CASSSNRGQTGELFF. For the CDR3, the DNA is TGTGCCAGCAGCTCAAACAGGGGGCAAACCGGGGAGCTGTTTTTT.